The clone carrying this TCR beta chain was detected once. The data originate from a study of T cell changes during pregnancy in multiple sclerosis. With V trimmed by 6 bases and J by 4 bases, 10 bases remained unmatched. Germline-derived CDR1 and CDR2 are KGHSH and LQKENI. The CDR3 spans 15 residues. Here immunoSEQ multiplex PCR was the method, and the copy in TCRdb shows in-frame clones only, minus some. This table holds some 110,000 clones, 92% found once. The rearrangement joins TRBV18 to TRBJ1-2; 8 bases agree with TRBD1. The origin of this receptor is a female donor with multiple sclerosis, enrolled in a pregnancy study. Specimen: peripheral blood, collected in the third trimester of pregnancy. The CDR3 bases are TGTGCCAGCTCCTCATCCGGACAGGGCTTCTATGGCTACACCTTC. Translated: CASSSSGQGFYGYTF. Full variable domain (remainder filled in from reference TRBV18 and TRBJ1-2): NAGVMQNPRHLVRRRGQEARLRCSPMKGHSHVYWYRQLPEEGLKFMVYLQKENIIDESGMPKERFSAEFPKEGPSILRIQQVVRGDSAAYFCASSSSGQGFYGYTFGSGTRLTVV.